The entry below describes one T cell receptor (beta chain). Its recognized antigen is unknown. No much larger clone is present one base from it, and per-base qualities are unavailable. Looking up the germline V gene yields CDR1 SGHTS and CDR2 YDEGEE. Clipping removes 1 base from V and 2 bases from J, with 1 as the unmatched junction base count. Measured from the cysteine to the phenylalanine, the CDR3 is 15 residues long. Only CDR3 DNA remains: 45 bases, in frame from the first base. The data were taken from a study of blood T cell repertoires in COVID-19 (dated by TCRdb to about 2020). A note on the overall study: Samples from collaborators originated in the United States, Italy and Spain and spanned both the acute and convalescent phases of COVID-19. Deeply sampled blood TCRbeta repertoires from subjects exposed to, actively infected with, or recovered from COVID-19 were included in the dataset. The material from the prospective study consisted of cDNA or gDNA derived from T cells, B-cell-depleted T cells, or PBMCs. Samples came from the ongoing ImmuneRACE study (first 160 participants) plus 1,254 subjects from 6 global collaborators. Where HLA class I and class II types were available, the types were taken from metadata supplied by the sample provider, not from assay-based typing. Sample metadata almost always included a de-identified subject ID, COVID-19 status, age in years and sex. The repertoires were released in a freely available public database intended as a resource for research on the immune response to SARS-CoV-2. The paper as a whole reports these results and caveats: Clinical and demographic metadata were provided uncurated, with the amount varying by source and participant.

Whole blood was collected in K2EDTA tubes by collaborating institutions according to the institutions' own protocols. For TCRbeta analysis, collaborators shipped samples as frozen whole blood, isolated PBMCs, or DNA extracted from either of those sample types. TCRbeta CDR3 regions were amplified from genomic DNA by means of the immunoSEQ Assay, a bias-controlled multiplex PCR. On the study's bioinformatics: Nucleated cell counts per sample were estimated from amplification of reference gene primers within the assay. Sequence reads were collapsed and filtered to measure the absolute abundance of every unique TCRbeta CDR3 rearrangement. Productive Simpson clonality was computed per sample as the square root of Simpson's diversity index over productive rearrangements. Entries here come from immuneACCESS through TCRdb and include only in-frame sequences with V and J called. Some clones fail to appear in such tables; in the studies checked, an unresolved V gene covers under half of the shortfall, and the cause of the remainder is unknown. The V and J calls and the clone size are those of that table, but D and trimming were determined from the DNA. The sample contains some 180,000 clones, more than 80% of them found a single time. Approximately 7% of the sample is held by the ten biggest clonotypes.

The sample consisted of peripheral blood. The TCR sequence derives from a human donor in a cohort sampled during active COVID-19. Rearrangement joined TRBV5-8 to TRBJ2-3, and TRBD2 matches 10 of the central bases. CDR3 sequence: CASSLTSGITDTQYF. The nucleotide sequence is given as TGTGCCAGCAGCTTGACTAGCGGGATCACAGATACGCAGTATTTT.